This record concerns one T cell receptor beta chain sequence. It lacks a known antigen. Base qualities are not recorded, but no much larger clone differs from it by a single base. CD8 naive samples consisted of CD45RO-negative cells that were positively selected for CCR7, yielding a CD45RA+CCR7+ population without TemRA cells. Donors were healthy HIV-negative adults with no recently reported acute infections or vaccinations. Every donor was a Caucasian adult residing in Nashville, Tennessee, USA. Blood was collected by leukapheresis, and PBMCs were isolated by Ficoll-Histopaque density gradient centrifugation and then cryopreserved in liquid nitrogen vapor phase. Analytical flow cytometry was used to check the purity and quantity of every magnetically sorted T cell population. From each sorted fraction, genomic DNA was isolated and quantified by UV absorbance on a Nanodrop 2000c. CDR3 length: 14 amino acids, cysteine to phenylalanine. This entry keeps only the CDR3 DNA: 42 bases, framed from base 1. Via the germline V gene, CDR1 is SGDLS and CDR2 YYNGEE. V is pared back by 6 bases and J by 4 bases, with 16 bases lying between the germline termini.

Using the deep immunoSEQ assay, multiplex PCR amplified TCR CDR3 regions from genomic DNA. Extracted genomic DNA from each cell subset was spread evenly across all wells of several immunoSEQ 96-well plates, with each plate serving as a replicate. For sorted subsets, each replicate PCR was loaded with roughly 190 ng genomic DNA, equivalent to 25,000 to 30,000 T cell genomes. Purified libraries were measured with a Qubit 3.0 fluorometer, size-checked on a Bioanalyzer 2100, and measured again with the KAPA Library Quantification kit. A separate single-read 150-cycle Illumina NextSeq 550 flow cell was used to sequence each immunoSEQ 96-well plate. In the source study's methods: The immunoSEQ output contained only junctional sequences without quality scores, so filtering could not match that applied to full-length reads. To assign V/J genes and CDR3, sequences were annotated against IMGT germline references using PyIR, a Python wrapper for IgBLAST v1.9. Reads with weak V/J assignments (E-value above 1e-6), missing CDR3, stop codons, out-of-frame junctions, or ambiguous translated residues were removed. A V3J clonotype was defined by an identical inferred V gene, J gene, and CDR3 amino acid sequence. To compute the percentage overlap between repertoires, the number of shared unique clonotypes was divided by the size of the smaller repertoire. Richness of each repertoire was evaluated using RTK rarefaction, the Chao1 estimator, and Recon v2.1 estimates of unobserved clonotypes. For all TCRbeta clonotypes obtained by the gDNA method from a handful of donors, generation probabilities were computed with OLGA. In TCRdb, the immuneACCESS table is reduced to in-frame sequences with V and J assigned. These tables do not hold every clone; where another copy was compared, an unresolved V gene accounts for under half, and the others remain unexplained. V, J and clone size reflect that table, while D and trimming were determined from the DNA. This sample gives around 2.1 million clones in total; about 92% of them show up just once. Approximately 1.7% of the sample is taken by the ten largest.

This specimen comes from a study of shared clonotypes between healthy human individuals (dated by TCRdb to between 2020 and 2021). As for the study more broadly: A few men and a couple of women, aged 18 to 49 years, made up the cohort. Per donor, three plates each were used for CD4 naive and CD4 memory, two for CD8 naive, and one for CD8 memory. To estimate repertoire size and how much clonotype sharing occurs between individuals, the study deeply sequenced the blood TCR repertoires of 5 or 6 healthy adults. To increase sequencing depth and limit assay-specific biases, different laboratories used diverse techniques to prepare libraries and sequence TCR repertoires. Between about 0.8 and 9 billion PBMCs per donor were obtained by leukapheresis. The study at large found these results: Only blood was sampled, and tissue TCR repertoires likely differ from those in blood. Compared with non-shared clonotypes, the clonotypes found in all four sorted-subset donors had higher generation probabilities. When a handful of donors were compared, the shared fraction of clonotypes was about 5.4% for naive CD4, around 3.5% for naive CD8, 2% to 2.5% for memory CD4, and approximately 0.4% for memory CD8. The small number of donors limited the genetic and exposure-history diversity represented. Naive subsets generally had larger estimated clonotype richness than memory subsets. Pairwise subsampling indicated that sequencing depth was expected to affect the degree of clonotype sharing among donors. Incomplete sequencing was indicated by rarefaction of sorted-subset datasets, despite the large sequencing depth.

Sequenced: naive CD8+ T cells from PBMCs. Sample cell subset or site, as interpreted from the label and publication: CD45RA+CCR7+. The rearrangement joined TRBV9 to TRBJ1-2, with TRBD1 tentatively as D gene (5 bases match). This receptor was obtained from a man aged 18-30 years in good health. Some clones in this sample may be carry-over from other donors' samples. The nucleotide sequence is given as TGTGCCAGCACCCAAGGGGAAAAGCCCTATGGCTACACCTTC. Protein translation: CASTQGEKPYGYTF.